The clone carrying this TCR beta chain has a single count. Healthy and HIV-negative, the adult donors had no recent acute infections or vaccinations. The data were taken from a study of shared clonotypes between healthy human individuals. Genomic DNA of every subset was divided equally among multiple immunoSEQ plates. Assay: immunoSEQ multiplex PCR; the TCRdb copy retains only in-frame clones and omits some. The table shows roughly 1.4 million clones, with about 98.5% occurring only once. The CDR3 spans 13 residues. Looked up from germline, CDR1 is SGHRS and CDR2 is YFSETQ. V was shortened by 0 bases and J by 8 bases, with 9 bases between the two germline ends.

This TCR derives from a man aged 25-45 years in good health. This chain connects TRBV5-1 to TRBJ2-1; D is ambiguous. The sample was naive CD4+ T cells sorted from blood. Sample subset: CD45RA+ positively selected. CDR3 sequence (DNA): TGCGCCAGCAGCTTGGAATCTCTGGATGAGCAGTTCTTC. Amino acid sequence: CASSLESLDEQFF.